These T cell receptor beta chains were read from a single sample in a study of OX40 agonist ivuxolimab in advanced cancers. The protocol was immunoSEQ multiplex PCR, while the TCRdb copy is restricted to in-frame clones and leaves out a portion. This sample carries 7,000 to 8,000 clones, 79% of them seen once, and the ten largest clones take under 40%. Sequencing was performed on CD4+ or CD8+ T cells sorted from blood, taken in a trial of the OX40 agonist ivuxolimab. These receptor sequences come from an adult with an advanced solid tumor such as melanoma, head and neck, liver or kidney cancer. CDR3s include the opening cysteine and the closing phenylalanine or tryptophan. The order of the fields is V gene, J gene, D gene, clone size, CDR3 protein, CDR3 DNA. D genes are given only for firm matches. Expanded clones get a size class; other rows say once, few or many, or leave the size out.

v_call: TRBV15; j_call: TRBJ1-5; d_call: .; clone_size: .; cdr3_aa: CATSRDRGGYNQPQHF; cdr3_nt: TGTGCCACCAGCAGAGATCGCGGCGGATACAATCAGCCCCAGCATTTT
v_call: TRBV19; j_call: TRBJ2-1; d_call: .; clone_size: .; cdr3_aa: CASSLAPAGYNEQFF; cdr3_nt: TGTGCCAGTAGTCTCGCTCCCGCCGGCTACAATGAGCAGTTCTTC
v_call: TRBV28; j_call: TRBJ2-4; d_call: TRBD2; clone_size: .; cdr3_aa: CASSPPGGAKNIQYF; cdr3_nt: TGTGCCAGCAGTCCCCCGGGGGGGGCCAAAAACATTCAGTACTTC
v_call: TRBV9; j_call: TRBJ2-3; d_call: .; clone_size: .; cdr3_aa: CASSPVPGGTDTQYF; cdr3_nt: TGTGCCAGCAGCCCAGTGCCTGGGGGCACAGATACGCAGTATTTT
v_call: TRBV5-5; j_call: TRBJ1-1; d_call: .; clone_size: .; cdr3_aa: CASSLARSNTEAFF; cdr3_nt: TGTGCCAGCAGCTTAGCCAGGTCGAACACTGAAGCTTTCTTT
v_call: TRBV10-2; j_call: TRBJ2-1; d_call: TRBD2; clone_size: .; cdr3_aa: CARSPGLAKDGDNEQFF; cdr3_nt: TGCGCCAGATCTCCGGGACTAGCTAAAGATGGTGACAATGAGCAGTTCTTC
v_call: TRBV11-2; j_call: TRBJ1-1; d_call: .; clone_size: medium-sized; cdr3_aa: CASSFGGSNTEAFF; cdr3_nt: TGTGCCAGCAGCTTCGGGGGATCGAACACTGAAGCTTTCTTT
v_call: TRBV2; j_call: TRBJ1-4; d_call: TRBD1; clone_size: .; cdr3_aa: CASSPGQGLNEKLFF; cdr3_nt: TGTGCCAGCAGTCCCGGACAGGGCCTTAATGAAAAACTGTTTTTT
v_call: TRBV7-8; j_call: TRBJ2-7; d_call: TRBD2; clone_size: .; cdr3_aa: CASSSAGVSYEQYF; cdr3_nt: TGTGCCAGCAGCTCAGCGGGAGTCTCCTACGAGCAGTACTTC
v_call: TRBV28; j_call: TRBJ2-7; d_call: .; clone_size: .; cdr3_aa: CASSRRSSYEQYF; cdr3_nt: TGTGCCAGCAGTCGGAGGAGCTCCTACGAGCAGTACTTC
v_call: TRBV7-2; j_call: TRBJ2-3; d_call: TRBD2; clone_size: .; cdr3_aa: CASSLRGGAGDTQYF; cdr3_nt: TGCGCCAGCAGCTTACGGGGGGGGGCGGGCGATACGCAGTATTTT
v_call: TRBV28; j_call: TRBJ2-1; d_call: .; clone_size: .; cdr3_aa: CASRPTGTNEQFF; cdr3_nt: TGTGCCAGCAGACCAACAGGGACCAATGAGCAGTTCTTC
v_call: TRBV7-9; j_call: TRBJ2-2; d_call: .; clone_size: .; cdr3_aa: CASPRATGELFF; cdr3_nt: TGTGCCAGCCCTAGGGCCACCGGGGAGCTGTTTTTT
v_call: TRBV15; j_call: TRBJ1-5; d_call: .; clone_size: .; cdr3_aa: CATSRARGPDQPQHF; cdr3_nt: TGTGCCACCAGCAGAGCGAGGGGCCCGGATCAGCCCCAGCATTTT
v_call: TRBV29-1; j_call: TRBJ2-2; d_call: .; clone_size: .; cdr3_aa: CSVDRAGGPGELFF; cdr3_nt: TGCAGCGTCGACAGGGCGGGAGGACCCGGGGAGCTGTTTTTT
v_call: TRBV7-8; j_call: TRBJ2-3; d_call: TRBD2; clone_size: .; cdr3_aa: CASSMPGTSGEVGTDTQYF; cdr3_nt: TGTGCCAGCAGCATGCCCGGGACTAGCGGGGAGGTGGGCACAGATACGCAGTATTTT
v_call: TRBV5-1; j_call: TRBJ1-1; d_call: TRBD1; clone_size: .; cdr3_aa: CASSLGDRGWMNTEAFF; cdr3_nt: TGCGCCAGCAGCTTGGGGGACAGGGGGTGGATGAACACTGAAGCTTTCTTT
v_call: TRBV25-1; j_call: TRBJ1-2; d_call: .; clone_size: .; cdr3_aa: CASSETDAGYTF; cdr3_nt: TGTGCCAGCAGTGAAACAGACGCCGGCTACACCTTC
v_call: TRBV5-4; j_call: TRBJ2-2; d_call: TRBD1; clone_size: .; cdr3_aa: CASRGQGYTGELFF; cdr3_nt: TGTGCCAGCAGGGGACAGGGGTACACCGGGGAGCTGTTTTTT
v_call: TRBV4-3; j_call: TRBJ1-3; d_call: .; clone_size: few; cdr3_aa: CASSQAPFSTAGGNTIYF; cdr3_nt: TGCGCCAGCAGCCAAGCTCCCTTTTCAACCGCGGGAGGAAACACCATATATTTT
v_call: TRBV11-2; j_call: TRBJ2-1; d_call: TRBD1; clone_size: .; cdr3_aa: CASSRTGNYNEQFF; cdr3_nt: TGTGCCAGCAGCCGGACAGGAAACTACAATGAGCAGTTCTTC
v_call: TRBV19; j_call: TRBJ2-2; d_call: .; clone_size: .; cdr3_aa: CASTLQNTGELFF; cdr3_nt: TGTGCCAGTACCCTACAGAACACCGGGGAGCTGTTTTTT
v_call: TRBV11-2; j_call: TRBJ2-5; d_call: .; clone_size: few; cdr3_aa: CASSLTGETQYF; cdr3_nt: TGTGCCAGCAGCTTAACAGGAGAGACCCAGTACTTC
v_call: TRBV11-1; j_call: TRBJ2-7; d_call: .; clone_size: .; cdr3_aa: CASSFLQASSYEQYF; cdr3_nt: TGTGCCAGCAGCTTCTTACAGGCGAGCTCCTACGAGCAGTACTTC
v_call: TRBV6-5; j_call: TRBJ1-2; d_call: TRBD1; clone_size: .; cdr3_aa: CASRTGEAYGYTF; cdr3_nt: TGTGCCAGCCGGACAGGGGAGGCCTATGGCTACACCTTC
v_call: TRBV19; j_call: TRBJ1-5; d_call: .; clone_size: .; cdr3_aa: CASSIGPLSNQPQHF; cdr3_nt: TGTGCCAGTAGTATAGGACCTCTTAGCAATCAGCCCCAGCATTTT
v_call: TRBV5-6; j_call: TRBJ2-3; d_call: TRBD2; clone_size: .; cdr3_aa: CASSVGAGGLTDTQYF; cdr3_nt: TGTGCCAGCAGCGTTGGGGCGGGGGGACTCACAGATACGCAGTATTTT
v_call: TRBV9; j_call: TRBJ2-5; d_call: TRBD1; clone_size: .; cdr3_aa: CASSVQGAQQETQYF; cdr3_nt: TGTGCCAGCAGCGTCCAGGGGGCTCAACAAGAGACCCAGTACTTC
v_call: TRBV7-9; j_call: TRBJ2-6; d_call: .; clone_size: .; cdr3_aa: CASSLAQDYSGANVLTF; cdr3_nt: TGTGCCAGCAGCTTAGCCCAGGATTACTCTGGGGCCAACGTCCTGACTTTC
v_call: TRBV11-2; j_call: TRBJ2-3; d_call: .; clone_size: .; cdr3_aa: CASSLVSASTDTQYF; cdr3_nt: TGTGCCAGCAGCTTAGTCTCAGCTAGCACAGATACGCAGTATTTT
v_call: TRBV6-6; j_call: TRBJ2-3; d_call: TRBD2; clone_size: once; cdr3_aa: CASSYSLAGITDTQYF; cdr3_nt: TGTGCCAGCAGTTACTCGCTAGCGGGGATCACAGATACGCAGTATTTT
v_call: TRBV5-4; j_call: TRBJ2-7; d_call: TRBD1; clone_size: .; cdr3_aa: CASSRGQESSYEQYF; cdr3_nt: TGTGCCAGCAGCCGGGGACAGGAGAGCTCCTACGAGCAGTACTTC
v_call: TRBV11-3; j_call: TRBJ2-3; d_call: TRBD2; clone_size: once; cdr3_aa: CASSLGRLGLAGPLTDTQYF; cdr3_nt: TGTGCCAGCAGCTTAGGCCGATTGGGACTAGCGGGGCCGCTCACAGATACGCAGTATTTT
v_call: TRBV28; j_call: TRBJ2-1; d_call: .; clone_size: .; cdr3_aa: CASNVVGPPDEQFF; cdr3_nt: TGTGCCAGCAACGTGGTGGGACCTCCAGATGAGCAGTTCTTC
v_call: TRBV7-2; j_call: TRBJ2-5; d_call: .; clone_size: once; cdr3_aa: CASSLLGAETQYF; cdr3_nt: TGTGCCAGCAGCTTACTGGGGGCAGAGACCCAGTACTTC
v_call: TRBV11-2; j_call: TRBJ2-3; d_call: TRBD2; clone_size: .; cdr3_aa: CASTHGGLAGSTDTQYF; cdr3_nt: TGTGCCAGCACCCACGGGGGACTAGCGGGGAGCACAGATACGCAGTATTTT
v_call: TRBV6-6; j_call: TRBJ2-1; d_call: TRBD2; clone_size: .; cdr3_aa: CASSYASSGTHNEQFF; cdr3_nt: TGTGCCAGCAGTTACGCGTCTAGCGGGACTCACAATGAGCAGTTCTTC
v_call: TRBV7-9; j_call: TRBJ1-1; d_call: TRBD1; clone_size: .; cdr3_aa: CASSFQGAGTEAFF; cdr3_nt: TGTGCCAGCAGCTTTCAGGGGGCAGGGACTGAAGCTTTCTTT
v_call: TRBV9; j_call: TRBJ2-1; d_call: TRBD2; clone_size: once; cdr3_aa: CASSPRLAPVNEQFF; cdr3_nt: TGTGCCAGCAGCCCACGACTAGCTCCGGTCAATGAGCAGTTCTTC
v_call: TRBV19; j_call: TRBJ2-1; d_call: TRBD2; clone_size: few; cdr3_aa: CASRQIAGGSYNEQFF; cdr3_nt: TGTGCCAGTAGACAAATAGCGGGAGGGTCCTACAATGAGCAGTTCTTC
v_call: TRBV5-1; j_call: TRBJ2-7; d_call: .; clone_size: .; cdr3_aa: CASSRGLDEQYF; cdr3_nt: TGCGCCAGCAGCCGGGGACTGGACGAGCAGTACTTC
v_call: TRBV2; j_call: TRBJ2-6; d_call: .; clone_size: .; cdr3_aa: CASSLSTGANVLTF; cdr3_nt: TGTGCCAGCAGTCTTTCGACAGGGGCCAACGTCCTGACTTTC
v_call: TRBV7-2; j_call: TRBJ2-2; d_call: TRBD2; clone_size: once; cdr3_aa: CASSLGIPGGPNTGELFF; cdr3_nt: TGTGCCAGCAGCTTAGGTATCCCGGGGGGGCCTAACACCGGGGAGCTGTTTTTT
v_call: TRBV28; j_call: TRBJ2-2; d_call: .; clone_size: .; cdr3_aa: CASGMAPNTGELFF; cdr3_nt: TGTGCCAGTGGAATGGCCCCGAACACCGGGGAGCTGTTTTTT
v_call: TRBV7-6; j_call: TRBJ1-1; d_call: .; clone_size: few; cdr3_aa: CASSLGSNTEAFF; cdr3_nt: TGTGCCAGCAGCTTAGGGTCGAACACTGAAGCTTTCTTT
v_call: TRBV30; j_call: TRBJ2-4; d_call: .; clone_size: .; cdr3_aa: CAWSGSGALNIQYF; cdr3_nt: TGTGCCTGGAGTGGTAGCGGCGCCTTAAACATTCAGTACTTC